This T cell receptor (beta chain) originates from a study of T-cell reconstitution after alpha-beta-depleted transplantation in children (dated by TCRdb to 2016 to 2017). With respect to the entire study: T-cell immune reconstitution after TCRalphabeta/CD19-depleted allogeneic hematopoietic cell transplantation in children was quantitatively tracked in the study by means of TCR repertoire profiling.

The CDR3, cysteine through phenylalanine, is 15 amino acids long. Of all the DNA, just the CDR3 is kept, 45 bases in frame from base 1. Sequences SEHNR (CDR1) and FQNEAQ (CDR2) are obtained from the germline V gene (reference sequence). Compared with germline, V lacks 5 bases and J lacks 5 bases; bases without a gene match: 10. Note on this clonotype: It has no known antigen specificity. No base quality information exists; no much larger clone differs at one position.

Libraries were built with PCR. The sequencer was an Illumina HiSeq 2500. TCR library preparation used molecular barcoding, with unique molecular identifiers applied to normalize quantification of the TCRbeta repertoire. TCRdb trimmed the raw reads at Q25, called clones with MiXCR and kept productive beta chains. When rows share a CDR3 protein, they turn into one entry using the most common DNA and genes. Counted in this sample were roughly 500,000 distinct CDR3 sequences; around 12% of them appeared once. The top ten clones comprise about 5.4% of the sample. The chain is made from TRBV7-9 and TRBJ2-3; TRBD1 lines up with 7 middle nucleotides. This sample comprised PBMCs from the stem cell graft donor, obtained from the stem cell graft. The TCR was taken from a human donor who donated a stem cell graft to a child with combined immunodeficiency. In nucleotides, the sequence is TGTGCCAGCAGCACCGACAGGGAGTGGGGAGATACGCAGTATTTT. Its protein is CASSTDREWGDTQYF. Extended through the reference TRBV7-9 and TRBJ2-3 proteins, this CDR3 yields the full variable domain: DTGVSQNPRHKITKRGQNVTFRCDPISEHNRLYWYRQTLGQGPEFLTYFQNEAQLEKSRLLSDRFSAERPKGSFSTLEIQRTEQGDSAMYLCASSTDREWGDTQYFGPGTRLTVL.